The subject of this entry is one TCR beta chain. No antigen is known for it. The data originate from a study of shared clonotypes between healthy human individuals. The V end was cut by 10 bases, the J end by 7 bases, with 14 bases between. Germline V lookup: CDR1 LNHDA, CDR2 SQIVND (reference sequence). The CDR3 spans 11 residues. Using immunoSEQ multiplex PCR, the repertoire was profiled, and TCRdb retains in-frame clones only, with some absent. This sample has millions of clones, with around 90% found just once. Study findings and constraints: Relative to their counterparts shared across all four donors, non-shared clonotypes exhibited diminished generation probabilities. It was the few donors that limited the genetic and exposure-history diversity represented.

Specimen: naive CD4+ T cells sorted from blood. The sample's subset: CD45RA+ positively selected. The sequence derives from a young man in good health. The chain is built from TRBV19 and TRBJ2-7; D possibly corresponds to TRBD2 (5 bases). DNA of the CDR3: TGTGCCACTCGGACTGGGGTGGAGCAGTACTTC. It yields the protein CATRTGVEQYF. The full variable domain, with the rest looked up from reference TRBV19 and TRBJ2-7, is DGGITQSPKYLFRKEGQNVTLSCEQNLNHDAMYWYRQDPGQGLRLIYYSQIVNDFQKGDIAEGYSVSREKKESFPLTVTSAQKNPTAFYLCATRTGVEQYFGPGTRLTVT.